The next 29 T cell receptor beta chains were all read from a single sample in a study of T-cell reconstitution after alpha-beta-depleted transplantation in children. A library of TCRbeta sequences, prepared with unique molecular identifiers, was generated. A single record per CDR3 protein comes from TCRdb applying MiXCR to the PCR reads. The sample lists 300,000 to 400,000 distinct CDR3 sequences; roughly 13% were seen once. The source was PBMCs, collected from the stem cell graft. The receptors were sampled from a human donor who donated a stem cell graft to a child with Fanconi anemia.

The gene calls are TRBV7-9 and TRBJ1-1; no clear D gene. Germline V CDR1 and CDR2: SEHNR, FQNEAQ (reference sequence). Between the trimmed V and J ends, which lost 0 bases and 3 bases, there was a span of 5 bases. There are 13 residues in the CDR3. CDR3 coding DNA: TGTGCCAGCAGCTTAGCATCGGACACTGAAGCTTTCTTT. Translation: CASSLASDTEAFF.

This chain joins TRBV9 and TRBJ1-1, with 12 bases fitting TRBD1. This CDR3 spans 16 amino acids. Germline CDR1 SGDLS, CDR2 YYNGEE. With V trimmed by 4 bases and J by 4 bases, 8 bases remained unmatched. The CDR3 loop reads CASSPQGQGAVTEAFF. In DNA, the CDR3 is TGTGCCAGCAGCCCCCAGGGACAGGGGGCGGTCACTGAAGCTTTCTTT.

The CDR3 region is CASSSYRGGEQFF. DNA for the CDR3: TGTGCCAGCAGCTCCTACAGGGGAGGGGAGCAGTTCTTC. The chain combines TRBV7-2 with TRBJ2-1, with D perhaps TRBD1 or TRBD2 (7 bases each). The CDR3 loop spans 13 amino acids. The germline V gene encodes CDR1 SGHTA and CDR2 FQGNSA. V was cut by 4 bases and J by 10 bases, with 14 bases left in between.

About this clonotype itself: A much larger clone lies one base from this, so it may be a read error. The genes are TRBV27 and TRBJ1-5, with 7 nucleotides matching TRBD1. The length of the CDR3 is 13 residues. The germline CDR1 and CDR2 sequences are MNHEY and SMNVEV (reference sequence). V trimming: 5 bases; J trimming: 9 bases; junction bases outside the gene matches: 7. The CDR3 protein is CASSQEGDRPQHF. In DNA, the CDR3 is TGTGCCAGCAGTCAAGAGGGGGACAGGCCCCAGCATTTT.

The chain is built from TRBV27 and TRBJ2-7; TRBD1 matches at 11 bases. The V gene end was trimmed by 8 bases and the J gene end by 5 bases; junction bases not matched to a gene: 8. Germline lookup yields CDR1 MNHEY and CDR2 SMNVEV (reference sequence). CDR3 size: 14 residues. The DNA for the CDR3 is TGTGCCAGCTCCAGGACAGGGGGCTTCAACGAGCAGTACTTC. This encodes CASSRTGGFNEQYF.

Ten or more counts support this clonotype. This rearrangement joins TRBV29-1 to TRBJ2-3; tentative D call: TRBD2 (5 bases). The CDR3 covers 13 residues. Trimming took 2 bases from V and 3 from J, leaving 9 bases between them. Germline V gene sequence: CDR1 SQVTM, CDR2 ANQGSEA. The CDR3 DNA follows: TGCAGCGTTGAACGCGGCGGGACAGATACGCAGTATTTT. Encoded protein: CSVERGGTDTQYF.

This clonotype was picked up a small number of times. The genes are TRBV6-1 and TRBJ2-3, with 8 bases lining up with TRBD1. After removal of 5 bases from V and 2 bases from J, the junction contained 9 bases not matched to a gene. The germline gives CDR1 MNHNS, CDR2 SASEGT. CDR3 size: 16 residues. The CDR3 region has the DNA TGTGCCAGCAGTCGAACAGGGGGTAGAAACACAGATACGCAGTATTTT. Translation: CASSRTGGRNTDTQYF.

This clonotype was found a few times. This chain joins TRBV4-2 and TRBJ2-1, with 9 bases identical to TRBD2. The CDR3 is 17 residues long. Germline values: CDR1 LGHNA, CDR2 YNFKEQ. V lost 0 bases, J lost 4 bases, and 7 bases stayed unmatched. The DNA of the CDR3 is TGTGCCAGCAGCCAAGATTTGAGTAGCGGGGGTTACAATGAGCAGTTCTTC. Protein product: CASSQDLSSGGYNEQFF.

The chain combines TRBV12-2 with TRBJ1-5. TRBV12-2 is given as a pseudogene. The CDR3 runs to 14 residues. This CDR3 reads CASRLAGSDQPQHF. For the CDR3, the DNA is TGTGCAAGTCGCTTAGCGGGGAGCGATCAGCCCCAGCATTTT.

This clonotype was counted only a few times. The chain links TRBV5-1 to TRBJ1-5, with D possibly being TRBD1 (5 bases). Germline lookup yields CDR1 SGHRS and CDR2 YFSETQ. V shed 0 bases and J shed 2 bases, with 12 bases lying between them. This CDR3 region has 16 residues. The CDR3 here is CASSLGGTARNQPQHF. CDR3 DNA: TGCGCCAGCAGCTTGGGAGGGACGGCGCGCAATCAGCCCCAGCATTTT.

This clonotype came up many times. This chain uses TRBV9 with TRBJ2-3; D ambiguous. The V gene lost 3 bases and the J gene lost 4 bases, with 12 bases spanning the gap. The CDR3 consists of 14 residues. Germline assignment: CDR1 SGDLS and CDR2 YYNGEE. CDR3 sequence: CASSAHLGSDTQYF. Here the CDR3 DNA reads TGTGCCAGCAGCGCCCACCTCGGGTCAGATACGCAGTATTTT.

V is TRBV5-6 and J is TRBJ2-1; 8 bases match TRBD2. CDR3 length: 16 residues. V lost 0 bases and J lost 1; bases outside the gene matches: 3. Germline lookup yields CDR1 SGHDT and CDR2 YYEEEE. The CDR3 sequence: CASSLGSGTSYNEQFF. CDR3 bases: TGTGCCAGCAGCTTGGGTAGCGGGACATCCTACAATGAGCAGTTCTTC.

The genes are TRBV20-1 and TRBJ2-2; 7 bases agree with TRBD1. The CDR3 sequence is 13 residues long. The germline gives CDR1 DFQATT, CDR2 SNEGSKA (reference sequence). With V trimmed by 5 bases and J by 7 bases, 7 bases remained unmatched. CDR3 coding DNA: TGCAGTGCTCCCCGACAGGGTGGCGGGGAGCTGTTTTTT. This translates into CSAPRQGGGELFF.

This chain joins TRBV6-1 and TRBJ2-7; maybe TRBD1 (5 bases). Trimming stripped 7 bases from V and 2 bases from J, with 21 bases between. This CDR3 has 16 amino acids. Germline CDR1 MNHNS, CDR2 SASEGT. The CDR3 region has the DNA TGTGCCAGCAATAGGGGAACCCGCACCTTAACCTACGAGCAGTACTTC. Translating it yields CASNRGTRTLTYEQYF.

CDR3 coding DNA: TGTGCCACCAGCAGAGATCGGGCGTCCGGTCCTGAAGCTTTCTTT. It is translated as CATSRDRASGPEAFF. The chain combines TRBV15 with TRBJ1-1; no clear D gene. The CDR3 has 15 amino acids. The V and J ends lost 0 bases and 6 bases respectively, with 14 bases between them. CDR1 LNHNV and CDR2 YYDKDF come from the germline V gene (reference sequence).

This chain uses TRBV7-2 with TRBJ1-2; D unclear. Trimming took off 1 base at V and 2 bases at J, with 8 bases between the two ends. The CDR3 extends over 14 amino acids. Germline lookup yields CDR1 SGHTA and CDR2 FQGNSA. CDR3 sequence: CASSLGTNNYGYTF. The DNA of the CDR3 is TGTGCCAGCAGCTTAGGGACCAACAACTATGGCTACACCTTC. Supplemented by reference TRBV7-2 and TRBJ1-2, the full variable domain reads GAGVSQSPSNKVTEKGKDVELRCDPISGHTALYWYRQSLGQGLEFLIYFQGNSAPDKSGLPSDRFSAERTGGSVSTLTIQRTQQEDSAVYLCASSLGTNNYGYTFGSGTRLTVV.

This clonotype has only a few counts. This chain joins TRBV28 and TRBJ2-5; perhaps TRBD2 as D (6 bases). There are 13 residues in the CDR3. Germline V CDR1 and CDR2: MDHEN, SYDVKM. Trimming left V 8 bases short and J 1 base short, with 11 bases between. CDR3 nucleotides: TGTGCCAGCCTTAGCGGCTCCCAAGAGACCCAGTACTTC. Amino acids: CASLSGSQETQYF.

Of note for this clonotype: A read error may account for a junction end that differs from germline. V and J are TRBV5-1 and TRBJ1-1; no firm D call. Per the germline V gene, CDR1 is SGHRS and CDR2 is YFSETQ. The CDR3 contains 15 residues. The CDR3 nucleotides read TGCGCCAGCAGAACCCATGGGTCCATGAACATTGAAGCTTTCTTT. This sequence encodes CASRTHGSMNIEAFF.

This clonotype has a handful of counts. The V call is TRBV5-1, the J call TRBJ2-7; the D is unclear. V was trimmed by 5 bases and J by 6 bases, leaving 15 bases between them. CDR3 length: 13 residues. In germline, CDR1 is SGHRS, CDR2 YFSETQ. CDR3: CASSRIFGPEQYV. CDR3 DNA sequence: TGCGCCAGCAGTCGAATCTTTGGTCCCGAGCAGTACGTC.

This clonotype was observed a few times. V and J are TRBV20-1 and TRBJ1-1, with 7 bases matching TRBD1. CDR1 DFQATT and CDR2 SNEGSKA come from the germline V gene (reference sequence). The CDR3 covers 13 residues. Trimming removed 6 bases from V and 1 base from J; junction bases left unmatched: 5. This CDR3 reads CSAVDRPNTEAFF. CDR3 nucleotides: TGCAGTGCCGTGGACAGGCCGAACACTGAAGCTTTCTTT.

This clonotype was observed a few times. The chain recombines TRBV11-2 with TRBJ2-3; D is perhaps TRBD2 (5 bases). The CDR3 consists of 16 residues. Per the germline V gene, CDR1 is SGHAT and CDR2 is FQNNGV. V was cut by 4 bases and J by 2 bases, with 16 bases left in between. CDR3 nucleotides: TGTGCCAGCAGCTCCCTTCGGGGTTTACCCACAGATACGCAGTATTTT. Translating gives CASSSLRGLPTDTQYF.

This clonotype was picked up many times. CDR3 protein: CASSLLTGGAEKLFF. The DNA of the CDR3 is TGCGCCAGCAGCCTCCTGACAGGGGGCGCCGAAAAACTGTTTTTT. The V gene is TRBV5-1, the J gene TRBJ1-4, with 10 bases that match TRBD1. CDR3 size: 15 residues. Per the germline V gene, CDR1 is SGHRS and CDR2 is YFSETQ. Unmatched junction bases numbered 8, after V lost 4 bases and J lost 8 bases.

This clonotype was detected many times. The chain combines TRBV6-5 with TRBJ1-4; 7 nucleotides line up with TRBD1. The CDR3 contains 14 residues. Germline V gene data show CDR1 as MNHEY and CDR2 as SVGAGI. With 4 bases clipped from V and 3 bases from J, the junction kept 2 bases outside the gene matches. Here the CDR3 reads CASSFGTANEKLFF. CDR3 coding DNA: TGTGCCAGCAGTTTCGGGACAGCTAATGAAAAACTGTTTTTT.

This chain uses TRBV20-1 with TRBJ2-3; a possible D gene is TRBD2 (5 bases). Trimming shortened V by 2 bases and J by 6 bases, and 15 bases separated the two germline ends. The CDR3 runs 14 residues. Germline CDR1 reads DFQATT; CDR2 reads SNEGSKA (reference sequence). The CDR3 protein is CSARLMQRRDTQYF. In DNA, the CDR3 is TGCAGTGCTAGATTGATGCAGCGGAGGGATACGCAGTATTTT.

This clonotype occurred a few times. The chain links TRBV20-1 to TRBJ1-1; D is unclear. Between the trimmed V and J ends, which lost 0 bases and 0 bases, there was a span of 11 bases. The CDR3 is 15 amino acids. CDR1 DFQATT and CDR2 SNEGSKA come from the germline V gene (reference sequence). The CDR3: CSARDPQPMNTEAFF. DNA for the CDR3: TGCAGTGCTAGAGATCCCCAGCCCATGAACACTGAAGCTTTCTTT.

This clonotype has just a few counts. J is TRBJ1-1 and V is TRBV7-3; D not certain. Per germline, CDR1 SGHTA and CDR2 FQGTGA. The CDR3 totals 14 residues. V was shortened by 2 bases and J by 6 bases, with 13 bases between the two germline ends. The CDR3 nucleotides read TGTGCCAGCAGCTTATTCCGGGGTTCGGCTGAAGCTTTCTTT. Protein sequence: CASSLFRGSAEAFF.

The genes are TRBV12-3 or TRBV12-4 and TRBJ2-7; D remains ambiguous. This CDR3 is built from 10 residues. V was clipped by 3 bases and J by 5 bases, with 2 bases between them. The CDR3 nucleotides read TGTGCCAGCAGTTTGGACGAGCAGTACTTC. Translation: CASSLDEQYF.

The rearrangement links TRBV2 to TRBJ2-7, with D unclear. Germline V CDR1 and CDR2: SNHLY, FYNNEI. CDR3 length: 11 residues. The CDR3 protein is CASREEYEQYV. Written as DNA, the CDR3 is TGTGCCAGCAGAGAAGAATACGAGCAGTACGTC.

This clonotype was counted at least ten times. J is TRBJ1-1 and V is TRBV16, with 7 bases aligning to TRBD1. This CDR3 contains 15 residues. The V gene's germline CDR1 is KGHSY and CDR2 FQNENV. Germline trimming cut 0 bases from V and 4 bases from J; bases unmatched to any gene: 5. DNA of the CDR3: TGTGCCAGCAGCCAATCAGGGGGCTGGGGCACTGAAGCTTTCTTT. Translating it yields CASSQSGGWGTEAFF. The whole variable domain, remainder taken from reference TRBV16 and TRBJ1-1, is GEEVAQTPKHLVRGEGQKAKLYCAPIKGHSYVFWYQQVLKNEFKFLISFQNENVFDETGMPKERFSAKCLPNSPCSLEIQATKLEDSAVYFCASSQSGGWGTEAFFGQGTRLTVV.